Following are 26 T cell receptor beta chains from one sample sequenced in a study of cytomegalovirus exposure and HLA in healthy donors. Amplification used 60 Vbeta primers and 13 Jbeta primers. Data came from immunoSEQ multiplex PCR; TCRdb stores just in-frame clones and leaves some out. The data show over 250,000 clones, just over 85% seen once. Input material: PBMCs. These TCRs come from a man aged 40-50 years in good health and CMV-seropositive.

The rearrangement joins TRBV13 to TRBJ2-4, with 7 bases fitting TRBD2. V shed 4 bases and J 8 bases; nucleotides not matched to a gene: 11. The CDR3 contains 15 residues. Germline V CDR1 and CDR2: PRHDT, FYEKMQ (reference sequence). In DNA form, the CDR3 reads TGTGCCAGCAGCTGGGCTTCCAGGAGCGGGGACATTCAGTACTTC. It is translated as CASSWASRSGDIQYF.

The genes are TRBV4-3 and TRBJ1-1; 8 bases are a match to TRBD1. Germline trimming cut 3 bases from V and 11 bases from J; bases unmatched to any gene: 2. The length of the CDR3 is 11 residues. The germline V gene has CDR1 LGHNA and CDR2 YSLEER. The chain's CDR3 is CASSQGQVAFF. DNA for the CDR3: TGCGCCAGCAGCCAGGGACAGGTGGCTTTCTTT.

V and J are TRBV21-1 and TRBJ2-7; TRBD2, the D gene given by the table, was not confirmed from the DNA. TRBV21-1 is tagged as a pseudogene. The CDR3 has 18 amino acids. The chain's CDR3 is CASPRGGGLPQSPYEQYF. The CDR3 DNA is TGTGCCAGCCCCCGGGGGGGAGGACTCCCTCAATCTCCCTACGAGCAGTACTTC.

The chain couples TRBV4-3 to TRBJ2-2, with D possibly being TRBD1 (5 bases). CDR1 LGHNA and CDR2 YSLEER come from the germline V gene. Trimming removed 3 bases at V and 1 base at J, with 9 bases between. The CDR3 length is 15 residues. This CDR3 is CASSQPGQNTGELFF. The CDR3 region has the DNA TGCGCCAGCAGCCAGCCCGGACAGAACACCGGGGAGCTGTTTTTT.

The chain's CDR3 is CAISESPGQKASSSGANVLTF. For the CDR3, the DNA is TGTGCCATCAGTGAATCCCCGGGACAGAAAGCTTCTAGCTCTGGGGCCAACGTCCTGACTTTC. J is TRBJ2-6 and V is TRBV10-3; TRBD1 matches at 7 bases. Losses at the gene ends were 3 bases for V and 0 bases for J; bases not matched to a gene: 17. The germline V gene has CDR1 ENHRY and CDR2 SYGVKD. This CDR3 spans 21 amino acids.

This clone has just a few counts. This chain joins TRBV28 and TRBJ1-1; D is perhaps TRBD1 (6 bases). Looked up from germline, CDR1 is MDHEN and CDR2 is SYDVKM. Deletions cut 3 bases from V and 6 bases from J, with 14 bases between. The CDR3 extends over 14 amino acids. DNA for the CDR3: TGTGCCAGCAGTTTTGACAGGCTGGGACCTGAAGCTTTCTTT. Amino acid sequence: CASSFDRLGPEAFF.

The rearrangement links TRBV9 to TRBJ2-7; 11 nucleotides agree with TRBD2. The germline gives CDR1 SGDLS, CDR2 YYNGEE. The CDR3 contains 19 residues. V lost 1 base to trimming and J lost 3 bases; unmatched junction nucleotides: 15. The CDR3 nucleotides are TGTGCCAGCAGCGTACTTTCACGCGGGACTAGCGGTAGTTACTACGAGCAGTACTTC. Amino acids: CASSVLSRGTSGSYYEQYF.

For this clone: Germline is not matched at one junction end, which may reflect a read error. Other DNA sequences in this specimen translate into the identical CDR3. The chain links TRBV7-9 to TRBJ1-1; D is possibly TRBD1 (5 bases). The CDR3 sequence is 13 residues long. In germline, CDR1 is SEHNR, CDR2 FQNEAQ (reference sequence). This chain's CDR3 is CSSSPPGDTEAFF. CDR3 nucleotide sequence: TGTTCCAGCAGCCCCCCGGGGGACACTGAAGCTTTCTTT.

This clone showed up just once. Its ends do not fully match the called genes, so a read error is possible. The chain combines TRBV7-2 with TRBJ2-1; D ambiguous. This CDR3 has 15 residues. The germline CDR1 and CDR2 sequences are SGHTA and FQGNSA. The CDR3 here is CASSLEARIYDEQFF. The CDR3 coding sequence is TGTGCCAGCAGCTTAGAGGCCAGGATCTACGATGAGCAGTTCTTC.

This chain links TRBV7-9 with TRBJ1-5; 7 positions agree with TRBD1. V shed 1 base, J shed 3 bases, and the junction held 3 bases outside the gene matches. CDR1 SEHNR and CDR2 FQNEAQ come from the germline V gene (reference sequence). The CDR3 has 15 residues. DNA for the CDR3: TGTGCCAGCAGCTTAGGGACAGGACCCAATCAGCCCCAGCATTTT. This translates into CASSLGTGPNQPQHF.

The chain recombines TRBV30 with TRBJ2-5, with D maybe TRBD2 (7 bases). From germline, CDR1 is GTSNPN and CDR2 SVGIG (reference sequence). Trimming shortened V by 6 bases and J by 3 bases, and 20 bases separated the two germline ends. CDR3 length equals 15 residues. CDR3 amino acids: CACPGEGHGEETQYF. The CDR3 nucleotides read TGTGCCTGCCCAGGGGAGGGACACGGAGAAGAGACCCAGTACTTC.

The chain carries TRBV4-3 and TRBJ2-5; TRBD1 is a possible D gene (6 bases). The closer fit of TRBJ2-7 to the DNA end suggests the J call may be wrong. Germline assignment: CDR1 LGHNA and CDR2 YSLEER. The CDR3 has 15 residues. The CDR3 is CASSQDLDRPYEQYF. CDR3 DNA sequence: TGCGCCAGCAGCCAAGATTTGGACAGACCCTACGAGCAGTACTTC.

The V and J genes are TRBV5-1 and TRBJ2-6, with TRBD1 as a possible D gene (6 bases). This CDR3 has 19 amino acids. Trimming cost V 3 bases and J 1 base, with 20 bases left between them. CDR1 and CDR2 (germline): SGHRS, YFSETQ. The chain's CDR3 is CASSSTPGQRRSGANVLTF. The CDR3 DNA reads as TGCGCCAGCAGCTCCACCCCAGGACAGAGAAGATCTGGGGCCAACGTCCTGACTTTC. The variable domain in full, with the rest retrieved from reference TRBV5-1 and TRBJ2-6, is KAGVTQTPRYLIKTRGQQVTLSCSPISGHRSVSWYQQTPGQGLQFLFEYFSETQRNKGNFPGRFSGRQFSNSRSEMNVSTLELGDSALYLCASSSTPGQRRSGANVLTFGAGSRLTVL.

The rearrangement links TRBV5-8 to TRBJ2-2; 7 bases map to TRBD1. CDR1 is SGHTS and CDR2 is YDEGEE in the germline V gene. The J segment lost 2 bases and the V segment lost 4 bases, leaving 5 bases of the junction unmatched. The CDR3 loop spans 15 amino acids. CDR3 in amino acids: CASSPGTVNTGELFF. As DNA, the CDR3 is TGTGCCAGCAGCCCCGGGACAGTAAACACCGGGGAGCTGTTTTTT.

This clone has more than one count but fewer than ten. The chain employs TRBV5-5 and TRBJ2-3, with D possibly being TRBD2 (6 bases). The CDR3 covers 14 residues. Trimming removed 3 bases from V and 3 bases from J, with 11 bases in between. CDR1 and CDR2 from the germline V gene are SGHKS and YYEKEE (reference sequence). In DNA form, the CDR3 reads TGTGCCAGCAGCTCGGCGGGAAATACAGATACGCAGTATTTT. Amino acids: CASSSAGNTDTQYF.

The chain is built from TRBV4-2 and TRBJ2-6; a weak D match, TRBD1 (6 bases). The germline V gene encodes CDR1 LGHNA and CDR2 YNFKEQ. The V end was cut by 0 bases, the J end by 2 bases, with 20 bases between. This CDR3 is built from 20 residues. The CDR3: CASSQDQGQGKGAGANVLTF. CDR3 coding DNA: TGTGCCAGCAGCCAAGATCAGGGGCAGGGGAAAGGGGCTGGGGCCAACGTCCTGACTTTC.

The chain uses TRBV25-1 and TRBJ1-4; 9 bases are shared with TRBD1. CDR1 and CDR2 (germline): MGHDK, SYGVNS. The V segment lost 4 bases and the J segment 4 bases; nucleotides outside the gene matches: 4. The CDR3 loop spans 15 amino acids. CDR3 region: CASSADRGHNEKLFF. In nucleotides, the CDR3 is TGTGCCAGCAGTGCGGACAGGGGTCATAATGAAAAACTGTTTTTT.

The J gene is TRBJ2-3, the V gene TRBV5-4, with a tentative D call TRBD2 (6 bases). The CDR3 consists of 17 residues. Germline CDR1 and CDR2: SGHNT and YYREEE (reference sequence). Trimming removed 3 bases at V and 4 bases at J, with 21 bases between. This CDR3 is CASSSKLLVGGADTQYF. The CDR3 nucleotides read TGTGCCAGCAGCTCGAAGCTACTAGTGGGAGGAGCAGATACGCAGTATTTT.

V usage is TRBV27 and J usage is TRBJ2-1; the D gene is possibly TRBD2 (6 bases). Trimming cost V 4 bases and J 10 bases, with 11 bases left between them. The CDR3 is made up of 12 amino acids. The germline gives CDR1 MNHEY, CDR2 SMNVEV (reference sequence). The CDR3, as DNA: TGTGCCAGCAGTTCGGGACTTGTGGAGCAGTTCTTC. It is translated as CASSSGLVEQFF.

The CDR3 DNA sequence: TGTGCCATCAGAGCGACAGTTCCTAATGAAAAACTGTTTTTT. This gives the protein CAIRATVPNEKLFF. The chain employs TRBV10-3 and TRBJ1-4; D may be TRBD1 (5 bases). Looked up from germline, CDR1 is ENHRY and CDR2 is SYGVKD. V gave up 6 bases and J gave up 3 bases, with 11 bases separating them. The CDR3 sequence is 14 residues long.

The chain joins TRBV5-6 to TRBJ2-1; TRBD2 is a possible D gene (5 bases). Deletions cut 4 bases from V and 3 bases from J, with 11 bases between. The CDR3 is made up of 14 amino acids. Germline CDR1 and CDR2: SGHDT and YYEEEE. The DNA of the CDR3 is TGTGCCAGCAGCGCCGGACTTGACTACAATGAGCAGTTCTTC. Protein product: CASSAGLDYNEQFF.

The chain is built from TRBV15 and TRBJ2-1, with D tentatively TRBD2 (5 bases). Per the germline V gene, CDR1 is LNHNV and CDR2 is YYDKDF (reference sequence). The CDR3 runs 15 residues. Trimming cost V 3 bases and J 1 base, with 10 bases left between them. The CDR3 protein is CATSRDRGSYNEQFF. CDR3 in DNA: TGTGCCACCAGCAGGGACCGGGGATCCTACAATGAGCAGTTCTTC.

V is TRBV6-1 and J is TRBJ2-2, with 7 bases aligning to TRBD1. Germline V gene data show CDR1 as MNHNS and CDR2 as SASEGT. This CDR3 is 14 amino acids long. With V trimmed by 5 bases and J by 3 bases, 3 bases remained unmatched. The CDR3 sequence is CASSRDSHTGELFF. In DNA, the CDR3 is TGTGCCAGCAGTCGGGACAGTCACACCGGGGAGCTGTTTTTT.

The chain uses TRBV6-6 and TRBJ2-7; D is perhaps TRBD1 (5 bases). Between the trimmed V and J ends, which lost 4 bases and 0 bases, there was a span of 13 bases. CDR1 and CDR2 (germline): MNHNY, SVGAGI (reference sequence). CDR3 length equals 15 residues. The CDR3: CASSFPGALSYEQYF. The CDR3 region has the DNA TGTGCCAGCAGTTTCCCTGGGGCCCTCTCCTACGAGCAGTACTTC.

This sequence joins TRBV19 and TRBJ1-3, with 10 bases lining up with TRBD1. The trim removed 8 bases at V and 0 bases at J, leaving 4 bases unmatched. Germline V gene sequence: CDR1 LNHDA, CDR2 SQIVND (reference sequence). The CDR3 length is 15 residues. The CDR3 DNA is TGTGCCAGTGGGGACAGGGGCACCTCTGGAAACACCATATATTTT. Protein sequence: CASGDRGTSGNTIYF.

The V gene is TRBV5-1, the J gene TRBJ1-5, with TRBD1 identical over 9 bases. The CDR3 is made up of 15 amino acids. Germline V gene data show CDR1 as SGHRS and CDR2 as YFSETQ. V was pared by 6 bases and J by 4 bases, with 8 bases of the junction left unmatched. DNA of the CDR3: TGCGCCAGCAAGCTGACAGGGGGAGGTAATCAGCCCCAGCATTTT. This sequence encodes CASKLTGGGNQPQHF.